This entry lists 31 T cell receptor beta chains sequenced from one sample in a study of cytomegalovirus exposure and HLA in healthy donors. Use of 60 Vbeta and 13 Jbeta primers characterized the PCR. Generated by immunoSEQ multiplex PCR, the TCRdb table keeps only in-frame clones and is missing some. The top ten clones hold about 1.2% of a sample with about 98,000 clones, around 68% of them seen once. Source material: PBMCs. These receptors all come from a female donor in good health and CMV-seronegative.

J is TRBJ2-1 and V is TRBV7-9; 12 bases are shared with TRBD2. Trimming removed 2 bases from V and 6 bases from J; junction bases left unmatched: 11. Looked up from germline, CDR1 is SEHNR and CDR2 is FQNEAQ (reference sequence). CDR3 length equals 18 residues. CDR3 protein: CASSLRPRASGGANEQFF. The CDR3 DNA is TGTGCCAGCAGCTTAAGGCCGCGCGCTAGCGGGGGGGCCAATGAGCAGTTCTTC.

The CDR3 here is CASSPVPASGDNEQFF. CDR3 in DNA: TGCGCCAGCAGCCCCGTCCCCGCTAGCGGGGACAATGAGCAGTTCTTC. J is TRBJ2-1 and V is TRBV5-1, with 9 bases matching TRBD2. Germline-derived CDR1 and CDR2 are SGHRS and YFSETQ. Trimming took 4 bases from V and 5 from J; bases not matched to a gene: 10. CDR3 length: 16 amino acids.

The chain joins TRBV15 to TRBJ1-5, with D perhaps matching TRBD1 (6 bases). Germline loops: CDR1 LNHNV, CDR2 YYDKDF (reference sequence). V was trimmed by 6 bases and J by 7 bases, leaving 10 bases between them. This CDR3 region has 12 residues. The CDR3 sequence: CATRQGWQPQHF. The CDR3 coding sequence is TGTGCCACCAGACAGGGCTGGCAGCCCCAGCATTTT.

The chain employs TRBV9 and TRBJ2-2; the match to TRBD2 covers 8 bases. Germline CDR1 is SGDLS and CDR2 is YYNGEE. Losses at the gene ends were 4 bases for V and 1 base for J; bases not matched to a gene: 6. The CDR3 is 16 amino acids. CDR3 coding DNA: TGTGCCAGCAGCCCCAGCGGGGGAATGAACACCGGGGAGCTGTTTTTT. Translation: CASSPSGGMNTGELFF.

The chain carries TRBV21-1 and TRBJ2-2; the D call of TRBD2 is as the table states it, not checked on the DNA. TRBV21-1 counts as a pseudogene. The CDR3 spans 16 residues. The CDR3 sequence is CASRKSAFANTGELFF. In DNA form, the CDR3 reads TGTGCCAGCCGAAAGAGTGCGTTCGCGAACACCGGGGAGCTGTTTTTT.

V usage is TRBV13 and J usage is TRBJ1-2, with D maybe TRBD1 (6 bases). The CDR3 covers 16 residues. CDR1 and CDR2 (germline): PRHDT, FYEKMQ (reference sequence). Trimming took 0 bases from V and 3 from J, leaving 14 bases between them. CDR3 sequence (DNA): TGTGCCAGCAGCTTAGGCCGGGGCAGGGGTGACTATGGCTACACCTTC. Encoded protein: CASSLGRGRGDYGYTF.

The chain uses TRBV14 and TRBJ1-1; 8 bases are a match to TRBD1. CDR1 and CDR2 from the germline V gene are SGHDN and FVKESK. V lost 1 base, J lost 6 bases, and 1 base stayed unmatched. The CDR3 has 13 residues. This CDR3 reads CASSQVTGAEAFF. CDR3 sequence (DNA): TGTGCCAGCAGCCAAGTGACAGGGGCTGAAGCTTTCTTT.

The CDR3: CASSPGQNLYGYTF. In DNA, the CDR3 is TGCGCCAGCAGCCCGGGACAGAATCTCTATGGCTACACCTTC. This chain links TRBV5-1 with TRBJ1-2, with 7 nucleotides matching TRBD1. The CDR3 runs to 14 residues. V lost 4 bases and J lost 4; bases outside the gene matches: 7. CDR1 SGHRS and CDR2 YFSETQ come from the germline V gene.

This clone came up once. This chain's CDR3 is CASVGTETIYGYTF. The CDR3 bases are TGTGCCAGCGTCGGTACGGAGACGATCTATGGCTACACCTTC. The genes are TRBV6-1 and TRBJ1-2, with D unresolved. Deletions cut 8 bases from V and 4 bases from J, with 17 bases between. The length of the CDR3 is 14 residues. The germline V gene has CDR1 MNHNS and CDR2 SASEGT.

The CDR3 bases are TGTGCCAGCAGCTTAGAGGCGGTCAATCAGCCCCAGCATTTT. It is translated as CASSLEAVNQPQHF. The rearrangement joins TRBV7-9 to TRBJ1-5; unclear D gene. Germline CDR1 SEHNR, CDR2 FQNEAQ (reference sequence). This CDR3 has 14 amino acids. V shed 1 base and J shed 3 bases, with 7 bases lying between them. Using reference TRBV7-9 and TRBJ1-5 for the parts outside the CDR3, the full variable domain is DTGVSQNPRHKITKRGQNVTFRCDPISEHNRLYWYRQTLGQGPEFLTYFQNEAQLEKSRLLSDRFSAERPKGSFSTLEIQRTEQGDSAMYLCASSLEAVNQPQHFGDGTRLSIL.

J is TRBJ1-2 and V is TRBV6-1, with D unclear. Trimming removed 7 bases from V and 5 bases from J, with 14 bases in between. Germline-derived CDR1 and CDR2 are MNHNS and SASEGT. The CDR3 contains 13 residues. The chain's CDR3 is CASMDSLGYGYTF. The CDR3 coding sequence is TGTGCCAGCATGGACTCCCTAGGGTATGGCTACACCTTC.

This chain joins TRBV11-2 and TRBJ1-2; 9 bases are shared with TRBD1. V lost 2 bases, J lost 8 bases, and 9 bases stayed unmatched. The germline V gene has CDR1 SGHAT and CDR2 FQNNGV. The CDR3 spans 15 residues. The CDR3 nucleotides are TGTGCCAGCAGCTTATCAGCGGGACAGGGATGGGGCTACACCTTC. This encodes CASSLSAGQGWGYTF.

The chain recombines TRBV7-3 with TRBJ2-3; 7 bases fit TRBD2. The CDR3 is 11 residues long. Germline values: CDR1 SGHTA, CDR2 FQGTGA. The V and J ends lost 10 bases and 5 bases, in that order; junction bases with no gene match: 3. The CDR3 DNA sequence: TGTGCCACCATAGCGGGAGATACGCAGTATTTT. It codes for CATIAGDTQYF.

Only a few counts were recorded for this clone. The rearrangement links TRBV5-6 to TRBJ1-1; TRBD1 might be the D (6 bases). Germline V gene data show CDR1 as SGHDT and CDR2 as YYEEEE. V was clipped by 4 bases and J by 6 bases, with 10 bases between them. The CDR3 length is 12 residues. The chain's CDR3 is CASSRGGSEAFF. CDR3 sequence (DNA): TGTGCCAGCAGCAGGGGGGGGTCTGAAGCTTTCTTT. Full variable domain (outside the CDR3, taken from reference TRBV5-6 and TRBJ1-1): DAGVTQSPTHLIKTRGQQVTLRCSPKSGHDTVSWYQQALGQGPQFIFQYYEEEERQRGNFPDRFSGHQFPNYSSELNVNALLLGDSALYLCASSRGGSEAFFGQGTRLTVV.

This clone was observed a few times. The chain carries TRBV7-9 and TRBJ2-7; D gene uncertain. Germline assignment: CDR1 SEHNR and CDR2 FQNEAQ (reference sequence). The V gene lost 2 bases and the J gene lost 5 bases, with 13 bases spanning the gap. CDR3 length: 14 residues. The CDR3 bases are TGTGCCAGCAGCTTACCCGCACTTGCCCACGAGCAGTACTTC. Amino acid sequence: CASSLPALAHEQYF.

In DNA form, the CDR3 reads TGTGCCACCTATAGCGGGAGTATTGTGAGTGAGCAGTTCTTC. Translation gives CATYSGSIVSEQFF. The chain links TRBV19 to TRBJ2-1; 9 bases agree with TRBD2. V lost 10 bases and J lost 9; bases outside the gene matches: 13. The CDR3 consists of 14 residues. Germline V gene data show CDR1 as LNHDA and CDR2 as SQIVND (reference sequence).

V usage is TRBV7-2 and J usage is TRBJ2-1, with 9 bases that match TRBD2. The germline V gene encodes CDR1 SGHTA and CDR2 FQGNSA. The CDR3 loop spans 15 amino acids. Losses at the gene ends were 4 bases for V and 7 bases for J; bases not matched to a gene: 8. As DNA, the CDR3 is TGTGCCAGCAGCTCCCTAGCGGGAATTTGGAATGAGCAGTTCTTC. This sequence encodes CASSSLAGIWNEQFF.

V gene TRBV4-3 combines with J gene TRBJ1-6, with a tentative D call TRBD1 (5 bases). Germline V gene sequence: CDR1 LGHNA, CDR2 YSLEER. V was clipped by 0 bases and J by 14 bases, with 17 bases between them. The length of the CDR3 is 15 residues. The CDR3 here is CASSQDQGYGVALHF. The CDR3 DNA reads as TGCGCCAGCAGCCAAGATCAGGGCTACGGCGTCGCCCTCCACTTT.

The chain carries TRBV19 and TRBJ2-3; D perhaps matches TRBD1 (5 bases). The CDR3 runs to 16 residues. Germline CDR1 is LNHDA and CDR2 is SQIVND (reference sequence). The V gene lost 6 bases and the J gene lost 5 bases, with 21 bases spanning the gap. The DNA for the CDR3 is TGTGCCAGTAGGGACCGCGGAAGGGGCCAGGAAGATACGCAGTATTTT. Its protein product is CASRDRGRGQEDTQYF.

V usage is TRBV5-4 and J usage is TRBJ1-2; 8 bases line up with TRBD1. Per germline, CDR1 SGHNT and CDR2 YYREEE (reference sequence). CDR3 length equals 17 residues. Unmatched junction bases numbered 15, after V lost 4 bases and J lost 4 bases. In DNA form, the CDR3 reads TGTGCCAGCAGCGAGAAAAACCTAGAGGACAGGGCCTATGGCTACACCTTC. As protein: CASSEKNLEDRAYGYTF.

The CDR3 here is CSVTGLTNYGYTF. DNA of the CDR3: TGCAGCGTTACAGGGCTGACGAACTATGGCTACACCTTC. The chain recombines TRBV29-1 with TRBJ1-2; maybe TRBD1 (6 bases). Germline CDR1 reads SQVTM; CDR2 reads ANQGSEA. V dropped 5 bases and J dropped 2 bases, with 12 bases sitting between them. CDR3 length: 13 amino acids.

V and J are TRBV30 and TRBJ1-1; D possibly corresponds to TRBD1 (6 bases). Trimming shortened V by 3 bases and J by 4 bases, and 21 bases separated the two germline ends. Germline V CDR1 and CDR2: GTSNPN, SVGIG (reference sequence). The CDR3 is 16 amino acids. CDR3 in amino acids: CAWRYQQGRGATEAFF. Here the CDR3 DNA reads TGTGCCTGGAGGTATCAGCAGGGACGGGGGGCCACTGAAGCTTTCTTT.

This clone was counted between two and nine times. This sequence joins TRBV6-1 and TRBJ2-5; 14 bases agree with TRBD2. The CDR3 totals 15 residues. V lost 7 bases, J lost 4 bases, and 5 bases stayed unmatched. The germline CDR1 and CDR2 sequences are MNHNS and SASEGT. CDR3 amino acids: CASTPGTSGGETQYF. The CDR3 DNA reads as TGTGCCAGCACTCCCGGGACTAGCGGGGGAGAGACCCAGTACTTC.

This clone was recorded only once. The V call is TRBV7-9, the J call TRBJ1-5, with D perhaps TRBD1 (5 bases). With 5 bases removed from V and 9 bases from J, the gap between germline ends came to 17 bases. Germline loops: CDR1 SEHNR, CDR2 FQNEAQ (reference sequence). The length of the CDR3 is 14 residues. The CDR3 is CASSRGEGVMPQHF. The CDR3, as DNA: TGTGCCAGCAGCCGGGGGGAGGGAGTGATGCCCCAGCATTTT.

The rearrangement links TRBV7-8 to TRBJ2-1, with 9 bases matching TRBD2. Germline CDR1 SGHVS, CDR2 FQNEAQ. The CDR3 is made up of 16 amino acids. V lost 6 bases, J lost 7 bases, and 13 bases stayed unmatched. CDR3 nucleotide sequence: TGTGCCAGCAGTCTAGAACGGGCGGGGGGGAGAAATGAGCAGTTCTTC. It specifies CASSLERAGGRNEQFF.

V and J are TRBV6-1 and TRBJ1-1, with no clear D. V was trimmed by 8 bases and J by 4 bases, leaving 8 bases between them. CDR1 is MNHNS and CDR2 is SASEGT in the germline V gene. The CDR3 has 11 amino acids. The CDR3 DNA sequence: TGTGCCAGCCTTGAGGGCACTGAAGCTTTCTTT. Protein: CASLEGTEAFF.

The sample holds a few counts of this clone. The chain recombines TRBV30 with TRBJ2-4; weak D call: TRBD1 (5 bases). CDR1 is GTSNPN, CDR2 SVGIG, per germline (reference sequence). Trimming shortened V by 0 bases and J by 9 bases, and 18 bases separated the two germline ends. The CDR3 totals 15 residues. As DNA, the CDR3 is TGTGCCTGGAGTGTTCGACCCAGGACACCTGTCATTCAGTACTTC. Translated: CAWSVRPRTPVIQYF.

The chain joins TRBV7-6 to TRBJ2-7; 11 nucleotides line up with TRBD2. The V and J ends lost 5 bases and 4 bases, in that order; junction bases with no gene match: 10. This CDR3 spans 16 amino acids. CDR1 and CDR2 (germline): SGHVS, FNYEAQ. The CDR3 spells CASSLRTSGSGYEQYF. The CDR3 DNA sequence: TGTGCCAGCAGCCTACGGACTAGCGGGTCTGGTTACGAGCAGTACTTC. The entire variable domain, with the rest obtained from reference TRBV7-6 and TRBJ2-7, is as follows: GAGVSQSPRYKVTKRGQDVALRCDPISGHVSLYWYRQALGQGPEFLTYFNYEAQQDKSGLPNDRFSAERPEGSISTLTIQRTEQRDSAMYRCASSLRTSGSGYEQYFGPGTRLTVT.

The chain's CDR3 is CASRQGSSGNTIYF. CDR3 DNA sequence: TGTGCCAGCAGGCAGGGTTCCTCTGGAAACACCATATATTTT. The rearrangement uses TRBV6-6 and TRBJ1-3, with a weak D call TRBD1 (5 bases). This CDR3 contains 14 residues. Germline V gene data show CDR1 as MNHNY and CDR2 as SVGAGI (reference sequence). The V gene lost 6 bases and the J gene lost 0 bases, with 9 bases spanning the gap.

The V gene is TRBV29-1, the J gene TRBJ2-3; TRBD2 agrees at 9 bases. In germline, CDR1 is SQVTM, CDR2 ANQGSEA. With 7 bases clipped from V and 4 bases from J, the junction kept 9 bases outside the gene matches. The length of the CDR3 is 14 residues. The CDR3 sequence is CSACLGLAPDTQYF. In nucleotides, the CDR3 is TGCAGCGCTTGTCTGGGACTAGCTCCAGATACGCAGTATTTT.

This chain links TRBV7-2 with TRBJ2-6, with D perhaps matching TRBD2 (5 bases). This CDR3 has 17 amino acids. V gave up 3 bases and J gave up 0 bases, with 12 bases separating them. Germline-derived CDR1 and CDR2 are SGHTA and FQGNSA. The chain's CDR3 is CASSFQARGSGANVLTF. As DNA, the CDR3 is TGTGCCAGCAGCTTTCAGGCCCGGGGCTCTGGGGCCAACGTCCTGACTTTC.